This T cell receptor (beta chain) comes out of a study of blood T cell repertoires in COVID-19. The CDR3 length is 13 residues. With respect to this clone: Mismatch with germline at one junction end may stem from a read error.

In the original workflow: By means of reference gene primer amplification, nucleated cell counts were estimated. Assay used: immunoSEQ multiplex PCR; TCRdb lists only in-frame clones, some missing. Clonal size and the V and J genes are those of that table, whereas D and trimming came from the DNA. The sample contains roughly 100,000 clones, 89% of which appear only once. The receptor's source is a woman aged 70-85 years with acute or convalescent COVID-19. The V and J genes are TRBV12-3 or TRBV12-4 and TRBJ1-2, with 7 bases fitting TRBD1. The sample comprised peripheral blood. The CDR3, as DNA: TGTGCCAGCAGGTTAGACAGGGCCTATGGCTACACCTTC. It translates to CASRLDRAYGYTF.